The present T cell receptor beta chain was sequenced within a study of OX40 agonist ivuxolimab in advanced cancers. Looked up from germline, CDR1 is SGHTA and CDR2 is FQGNSA. Unmatched junction bases numbered 9, after V lost 5 bases and J lost 5 bases. The CDR3 has 14 amino acids. This clone was seen just once. Its antigen remains unidentified. Study-wide points: On average, a greater number of expanded clones characterised CD8+ T cells relative to CD4+. At 0.1-3.0 mg/kg, partial responders had clonal expansion among the lowest observed.

Measured with immunoSEQ multiplex PCR; TCRdb has only the in-frame clones, and not every one. The repertoire consists of 60,000 to 75,000 clones, with around 88% occurring once and the leading ten covering about 0.9%. The receptor was isolated from an adult with an advanced solid tumor such as melanoma, head and neck, liver or kidney cancer. This chain links TRBV7-2 with TRBJ2-7; 7 nucleotides line up with TRBD2. The source material was CD4+ or CD8+ T cells sorted from blood, sampled in a trial of the OX40 agonist ivuxolimab. CDR3 region: CASSLGGLVNEQYF. DNA of the CDR3: TGTGCCAGCAGCCTAGGTGGACTAGTAAACGAGCAGTACTTC.